This TCR beta chain was observed in a study of cytomegalovirus exposure and HLA in healthy donors. The study's findings and limits: There were some V segments, including TRBV6-2 and TRBV6-3, excluded as indistinguishable.

PCR amplification relied on 60 Vbeta primers (plus 13 Jbeta primers). Libraries were prepared by immunoSEQ multiplex PCR; TCRdb keeps only in-frame clonotypes and omits some of them. This sample has about 94,000 clones; roughly three fifths occur once, and the top ten carry 3.5% to 4.5%. Only a few counts were recorded for this clone. Antigen unknown. CDR1 MGHRA and CDR2 YSYEKL come from the germline V gene. The CDR3 length is 16 residues. V was clipped by 4 bases and J by 1 base, with 16 bases between them. The V and J genes are TRBV4-1 and TRBJ1-1; D ambiguous. Sequencing was carried out using PBMCs. This clonotype originated in a man between 25 and 39 years old in good health and CMV-seronegative. DNA for the CDR3: TGCGCCAGCAGCCCGAATGTCCGGATAGCGAACACTGAAGCTTTCTTT. Encoded protein: CASSPNVRIANTEAFF.